Listed here are 27 T cell receptor beta chains from one sample, sequenced in a study of cytomegalovirus exposure and HLA in healthy donors. PCR employed 60 Vbeta and 13 Jbeta primers. Clones were sequenced by immunoSEQ multiplex PCR, and TCRdb holds only the in-frame ones, with some missing. Its listing shows about 140,000 clones. Specimen: PBMCs. The receptors here all came from a male donor in good health and CMV-seronegative.

V is TRBV5-1 and J is TRBJ2-7, with D possibly matching TRBD1 (5 bases). Germline CDR1 reads SGHRS; CDR2 reads YFSETQ. This CDR3 is built from 15 residues. Trimming took off 4 bases at V and 2 bases at J, with 16 bases between the two ends. CDR3 DNA: TGCGCCAGCAGCGATCGAGATGGGGCGACCTACGAGCAGTACTTC. This encodes CASSDRDGATYEQYF.

The chain recombines TRBV2 with TRBJ2-7; a possible D gene is TRBD1 (6 bases). This CDR3 region has 12 residues. Looked up from germline, CDR1 is SNHLY and CDR2 is FYNNEI. V was trimmed by 5 bases and J by 7 bases, leaving 12 bases between them. CDR3 protein: CASSQQGREQYF. As DNA, the CDR3 is TGTGCCAGCAGTCAACAGGGCCGGGAGCAGTACTTC.

The chain couples TRBV19 to TRBJ1-4; 9 positions match TRBD1. V was clipped by 6 bases and J by 8 bases; unmatched bases: 7. The CDR3 loop spans 14 amino acids. Germline CDR1 and CDR2: LNHDA and SQIVND (reference sequence). The CDR3 here is CASSPQGAGEKLFF. CDR3 bases: TGTGCCAGTAGCCCACAGGGGGCAGGGGAAAAACTGTTTTTT.

A remark on this clone: The junction does not match germline at one end; this may be a read error. J is TRBJ2-1 and V is TRBV30; unclear D gene. This CDR3 region has 15 residues. In germline, CDR1 is GTSNPN, CDR2 SVGIG (reference sequence). Here the CDR3 reads CAWSVSLDSHNEQFF. The CDR3 DNA reads as TGTGCCTGGAGTGTATCCCTAGACTCCCACAATGAGCAGTTCTTC.

J is TRBJ1-4 and V is TRBV4-3; D might be TRBD1 (6 bases). V dropped 1 base and J dropped 8 bases, with 17 bases sitting between them. Germline CDR1 and CDR2: LGHNA and YSLEER. The CDR3 has 16 residues. The CDR3 here is CASSQGGGTLREKLFF. The CDR3 DNA sequence: TGCGCCAGCAGCCAAGGGGGGGGGACACTGAGAGAAAAACTGTTTTTT.

The rearrangement links TRBV4-2 to TRBJ1-1, with D possibly matching TRBD1 (6 bases). Germline lookup yields CDR1 LGHNA and CDR2 YNFKEQ. The CDR3 is 14 residues long. V shed 0 bases and J shed 7 bases, with 12 bases lying between them. Written as DNA, the CDR3 is TGTGCCAGCAGCCAAGATACGGGCAGGGGTGAAGCTTTCTTT. Protein sequence: CASSQDTGRGEAFF.

The chain carries TRBV29-1 and TRBJ1-1; D possibly corresponds to TRBD1 (6 bases). The CDR3 runs 13 residues. Per germline, CDR1 SQVTM and CDR2 ANQGSEA. Deletions cut 6 bases from V and 0 bases from J, with 11 bases between. CDR3 protein: CSVAGVMNTEAFF. Written as DNA, the CDR3 is TGCAGCGTGGCAGGGGTTATGAACACTGAAGCTTTCTTT.

V is TRBV7-2 and J is TRBJ2-3; TRBD2 is a possible D gene (6 bases). Trimming left V 5 bases short and J 2 bases short, with 17 bases between. This CDR3 has 16 amino acids. The V gene's germline CDR1 is SGHTA and CDR2 FQGNSA. CDR3 in amino acids: CASSHPRGGATDTQYF. Written as DNA, the CDR3 is TGTGCCAGCAGCCACCCACGGGGCGGGGCCACAGATACGCAGTATTTT. Supplemented by reference TRBV7-2 and TRBJ2-3, the full variable domain reads GAGVSQSPSNKVTEKGKDVELRCDPISGHTALYWYRQSLGQGLEFLIYFQGNSAPDKSGLPSDRFSAERTGGSVSTLTIQRTQQEDSAVYLCASSHPRGGATDTQYFGPGTRLTVL.

The gene calls are TRBV5-4 and TRBJ2-7; 7 nucleotides line up with TRBD2. In germline, CDR1 is SGHNT, CDR2 YYREEE (reference sequence). V lost 0 bases to trimming and J lost 5 bases; unmatched junction nucleotides: 14. This CDR3 contains 17 residues. CDR3 sequence (DNA): TGTGCCAGCAGCTTGGCCGGTTCCTCGGGAGGTGTCCACGAGCAGTACTTC. Translated: CASSLAGSSGGVHEQYF.

The chain couples TRBV14 to TRBJ2-7; 9 nucleotides line up with TRBD1. J lost 5 bases, V lost 4 bases, and 12 bases had no gene match. Germline CDR1 and CDR2: SGHDN and FVKESK. This CDR3 contains 16 residues. The CDR3 loop is CASSRRAGQGYHEQYF. The DNA for the CDR3 is TGTGCCAGCAGCCGAAGGGCGGGACAGGGATACCACGAGCAGTACTTC.

The chain joins TRBV18 to TRBJ1-1; D gene ambiguous. The V gene's germline CDR1 is KGHSH and CDR2 LQKENI. The germline V and J ends were trimmed by 6 bases and 1 base, with 15 bases remaining between them. The CDR3 spans 15 residues. CDR3 sequence: CASSPTTTWNTEAFF. Written as DNA, the CDR3 is TGTGCCAGCTCCCCTACTACCACTTGGAACACTGAAGCTTTCTTT.

The chain is built from TRBV4-2 and TRBJ2-7; 8 bases map to TRBD2. From germline, CDR1 is LGHNA and CDR2 YNFKEQ. The V segment lost 4 bases and the J segment 5 bases; nucleotides outside the gene matches: 10. There are 15 residues in the CDR3. The CDR3 DNA sequence: TGTGCCAGCAGCCTCACCGGGACTAGTAGCGACGAGCAGTACTTC. This gives the protein CASSLTGTSSDEQYF.

V gene TRBV6-5 combines with J gene TRBJ2-5; 11 nucleotides match TRBD1. The germline CDR1 and CDR2 sequences are MNHEY and SVGAGI. This CDR3 has 14 amino acids. The V and J ends lost 5 bases and 4 bases, in that order; junction bases with no gene match: 3. The CDR3 protein is CASSPDRGPETQYF. The CDR3 DNA is TGTGCCAGCAGTCCGGACAGGGGGCCAGAGACCCAGTACTTC.

The J gene is TRBJ2-2, the V gene TRBV9, with 9 bases matching TRBD1. Per germline, CDR1 SGDLS and CDR2 YYNGEE. The J segment lost 0 bases and the V segment lost 4 bases, leaving 4 bases of the junction unmatched. This CDR3 has 16 amino acids. The CDR3 spells CASSPWTGANTGELFF. CDR3 coding DNA: TGTGCCAGCAGCCCGTGGACAGGGGCGAACACCGGGGAGCTGTTTTTT.

This chain uses TRBV15 with TRBJ2-7; TRBD1 agrees at 11 bases. Germline CDR1 reads LNHNV; CDR2 reads YYDKDF (reference sequence). The CDR3 has 21 amino acids. V shed 0 bases and J 2 bases; nucleotides not matched to a gene: 18. The CDR3 here is CATSRDRVGQGAQREAYEQYF. Written as DNA, the CDR3 is TGTGCCACCAGCAGAGATCGGGTCGGACAGGGGGCCCAGCGGGAGGCCTACGAGCAGTACTTC. Full variable domain (missing parts from reference TRBV15 and TRBJ2-7): DAMVIQNPRYQVTQFGKPVTLSCSQTLNHNVMYWYQQKSSQAPKLLFHYYDKDFNNEADTPDNFQSRRPNTSFCFLDIRSPGLGDTAMYLCATSRDRVGQGAQREAYEQYFGPGTRLTVT.

The CDR3 coding sequence is TGCGCCAGCAGCTTTCAGGGGGCGAGTGACTCTGGAAACACCATATATTTT. Residues: CASSFQGASDSGNTIYF. This chain uses TRBV5-1 with TRBJ1-3; 8 bases match TRBD1. CDR1 and CDR2 (germline): SGHRS, YFSETQ. With 2 bases clipped from V and 0 bases from J, the junction kept 7 bases outside the gene matches. This CDR3 comprises 17 residues. Full variable domain (outside the CDR3, taken from reference TRBV5-1 and TRBJ1-3): KAGVTQTPRYLIKTRGQQVTLSCSPISGHRSVSWYQQTPGQGLQFLFEYFSETQRNKGNFPGRFSGRQFSNSRSEMNVSTLELGDSALYLCASSFQGASDSGNTIYFGEGSWLTVV.

The gene calls are TRBV5-5 and TRBJ1-5; perhaps TRBD1 as D (5 bases). V lost 2 bases and J 5 bases, leaving 14 bases between the germline ends. From germline, CDR1 is SGHKS and CDR2 YYEKEE (reference sequence). CDR3 length equals 15 residues. The CDR3 sequence: CASSFLGRVDQPQHF. The CDR3 DNA reads as TGTGCCAGCAGCTTTCTGGGCAGGGTCGATCAGCCCCAGCATTTT.

The J gene is TRBJ1-2, the V gene TRBV5-1; D possibly corresponds to TRBD1 (5 bases). The CDR3 is 12 residues long. V was trimmed by 4 bases and J by 8 bases, leaving 12 bases between them. The V gene's germline CDR1 is SGHRS and CDR2 YFSETQ. In DNA, the CDR3 is TGCGCCAGCAGCCCTGCCGGGGGGGGCTACACCTTC. Amino acid sequence: CASSPAGGGYTF.

V usage is TRBV6-5 and J usage is TRBJ1-6; 9 positions match TRBD1. From germline, CDR1 is MNHEY and CDR2 SVGAGI. Trimming cost V 6 bases and J 9 bases; bases outside gene matches: 6. The CDR3 runs 14 residues. The CDR3 bases are TGTGCCAGCAGCCCCGGGACAGGGCGTTCACCCCTCCACTTT. This gives the protein CASSPGTGRSPLHF.

V gene TRBV27 combines with J gene TRBJ2-1; 11 positions agree with TRBD2. Trimming removed 4 bases from V and 5 bases from J; junction bases left unmatched: 4. CDR1 is MNHEY, CDR2 SMNVEV, per germline (reference sequence). The CDR3 extends over 15 amino acids. The CDR3 loop reads CASSWVAGGHNEQFF. In DNA form, the CDR3 reads TGTGCCAGCAGTTGGGTAGCGGGGGGGCACAATGAGCAGTTCTTC.

This rearrangement joins TRBV27 to TRBJ1-4; D uncertain. Germline V CDR1 and CDR2: MNHEY, SMNVEV (reference sequence). With 5 bases removed from V and 0 bases from J, the gap between germline ends came to 4 bases. The length of the CDR3 is 13 residues. The CDR3 DNA reads as TGTGCCAGCAGTCCTGCAACTAATGAAAAACTGTTTTTT. Residues: CASSPATNEKLFF. Complete variable domain (other parts from reference TRBV27 and TRBJ1-4): EAQVTQNPRYLITVTGKKLTVTCSQNMNHEYMSWYRQDPGLGLRQIYYSMNVEVTDKGDVPEGYKVSRKEKRNFPLILESPSPNQTSLYFCASSPATNEKLFFGSGTQLSVL.

The rearrangement uses TRBV7-6 and TRBJ1-1; 7 bases align to TRBD1. Germline values: CDR1 SGHVS, CDR2 FNYEAQ. V lost 2 bases and J lost 2; bases outside the gene matches: 8. This CDR3 spans 16 amino acids. The CDR3 DNA follows: TGTGCCAGCAGCTTATGGGACAGTCTTTCTAACACTGAAGCTTTCTTT. Residues: CASSLWDSLSNTEAFF.

CDR3 nucleotide sequence: TGTGCCAGCTCCGCGGGACAGGTTGCAACTAATGAAAAACTGTTTTTT. This encodes CASSAGQVATNEKLFF. The gene calls are TRBV18 and TRBJ1-4; the match to TRBD1 covers 8 bases. The ends lost 6 bases at V and 0 bases at J; junction bases unmatched: 6. The CDR3 totals 16 residues. The germline V gene has CDR1 KGHSH and CDR2 LQKENI.

The rearrangement uses TRBV27 and TRBJ2-5, with TRBD1 matching over 7 bases. The CDR3 totals 13 residues. Germline V gene lookup returns CDR1 MNHEY and CDR2 SMNVEV (reference sequence). With V trimmed by 7 bases and J by 4 bases, 6 bases remained unmatched. The CDR3 loop reads CASNRGYGETQYF. In DNA form, the CDR3 reads TGTGCCAGCAACAGGGGATATGGAGAGACCCAGTACTTC.

V and J are TRBV27 and TRBJ2-1, with 9 bases identical to TRBD1. Germline V gives CDR1 MNHEY, CDR2 SMNVEV (reference sequence). CDR3 length: 12 amino acids. V lost 0 bases, J lost 15 bases, and 3 bases stayed unmatched. The CDR3 DNA is TGTGCCAGCAGTTTATCAGGGACAGGGTTGTTCTTC. Translating gives CASSLSGTGLFF.

This sequence joins TRBV29-1 and TRBJ1-2; no definite D call. The CDR3 totals 13 residues. The germline V and J ends were trimmed by 3 bases and 4 bases, with 12 bases remaining between them. The germline V gene has CDR1 SQVTM and CDR2 ANQGSEA. The CDR3 spells CSVDLAAGYGYTF. CDR3 nucleotide sequence: TGCAGCGTTGATCTGGCGGCGGGCTATGGCTACACCTTC.

The V and J genes are TRBV18 and TRBJ2-7, with 8 bases identical to TRBD1. Per the germline V gene, CDR1 is KGHSH and CDR2 is LQKENI. The V segment lost 3 bases and the J segment 6 bases; nucleotides outside the gene matches: 19. The CDR3 length is 18 residues. The CDR3 is CASSPARQGAVPAFEQYF. The CDR3 bases are TGTGCCAGCTCACCCGCTAGGCAGGGGGCCGTCCCCGCTTTCGAGCAGTACTTC.